The 24 T cell receptor beta chains reported below all come from one sample, sequenced in a study of blood T cell repertoires in COVID-19. Profiled with immunoSEQ multiplex PCR; TCRdb holds only in-frame clones, not every one. Counted here are roughly 250,000 clones, around 89% occurring once; the ten biggest clones make up roughly 2.5%. Sample: PBMCs or T cells enriched from blood (not recorded which). The origin of the receptors is a woman aged 18-29 years who had recovered from COVID-19.

The chain combines TRBV27 with TRBJ2-3; 9 positions match TRBD1. V trimming: 1 base; J trimming: 1 base; junction bases outside the gene matches: 9. Germline CDR1 MNHEY, CDR2 SMNVEV (reference sequence). The CDR3 runs to 18 residues. CDR3 coding DNA: TGTGCCAGCAGTTTATTCTCCGGGACAGGGTTGGGCACAGATACGCAGTATTTT. It is translated as CASSLFSGTGLGTDTQYF.

The chain uses TRBV4-1 and TRBJ1-4; no clear D. The length of the CDR3 is 14 residues. Trimming stripped 5 bases from V and 0 bases from J, with 7 bases between. The germline V gene has CDR1 MGHRA and CDR2 YSYEKL. CDR3 sequence: CASSESATNEKLFF. The CDR3 bases are TGCGCCAGCAGCGAGTCCGCAACTAATGAAAAACTGTTTTTT.

The J gene is TRBJ1-1, the V gene TRBV28; D gene unclear. Germline V gene data show CDR1 as MDHEN and CDR2 as SYDVKM. The CDR3 sequence is 15 residues long. Trimming took 2 bases from V and 0 from J, leaving 10 bases between them. The CDR3 DNA reads TGTGCCAGCAGTTTACCAGGATCCATGAACACTGAAGCTTTCTTT. Encoded protein: CASSLPGSMNTEAFF.

This clone was seen only a few times. V is TRBV15 and J is TRBJ1-2; no clear D gene. V shed 5 bases and J shed 4 bases, with 14 bases lying between them. Germline loops: CDR1 LNHNV, CDR2 YYDKDF (reference sequence). This CDR3 is built from 14 residues. This CDR3 is CATSDEEGFYGYTF. Written as DNA, the CDR3 is TGTGCCACCAGCGACGAGGAGGGATTCTATGGCTACACCTTC.

The chain employs TRBV5-1 and TRBJ1-1, with D perhaps matching TRBD1 (5 bases). V was clipped by 0 bases and J by 4 bases, with 16 bases between them. CDR3 size: 16 residues. CDR1 and CDR2 (germline): SGHRS, YFSETQ. The CDR3 DNA sequence: TGCGCCAGCAGCTTGGCCCCGCAGGGTGGATCCACTGAAGCTTTCTTT. It translates to CASSLAPQGGSTEAFF.

The chain links TRBV29-1 to TRBJ1-2; D not resolved. The germline V and J ends were trimmed by 4 bases and 2 bases, with 8 bases remaining between them. The germline CDR1 and CDR2 sequences are SQVTM and ANQGSEA. The CDR3 has 12 residues. The CDR3 coding sequence is TGCAGCGTTGCCGCGCTGAACTATGGCTACACCTTC. It yields the protein CSVAALNYGYTF. Full variable domain (outside the CDR3, taken from reference TRBV29-1 and TRBJ1-2): SAVISQKPSRDICQRGTSLTIQCQVDSQVTMMFWYRQQPGQSLTLIATANQGSEATYESGFVIDKFPISRPNLTFSTLTVSNMSPEDSSIYLCSVAALNYGYTFGSGTRLTVV.

V is TRBV15 and J is TRBJ1-5; perhaps TRBD1 as D (5 bases). This CDR3 region has 14 residues. Trimming left V 3 bases short and J 9 bases short, with 15 bases between. Germline-derived CDR1 and CDR2 are LNHNV and YYDKDF (reference sequence). The CDR3 sequence is CATSSSGGDRPQHF. Written as DNA, the CDR3 is TGTGCCACCAGCAGTTCGGGGGGGGATCGGCCCCAGCATTTT.

V usage is TRBV19 and J usage is TRBJ2-2; TRBD2 aligns across 10 bases. The CDR3 sequence is 16 residues long. Germline-derived CDR1 and CDR2 are LNHDA and SQIVND (reference sequence). V was pared by 3 bases and J by 7 bases, with 8 bases of the junction left unmatched. The CDR3 DNA sequence: TGTGCCAGTAGTATGGTCCCGACTAGCGGGTACGGGGAGCTGTTTTTT. It specifies CASSMVPTSGYGELFF.

The genes are TRBV6-5 and TRBJ1-6; 10 nucleotides match TRBD1. The CDR3 is 15 residues long. Trimming cost V 7 bases and J 9 bases; bases outside gene matches: 9. Germline CDR1 and CDR2: MNHEY and SVGAGI. CDR3 sequence (DNA): TGTGCCAGCACCTTGAGACAGGGGGCAGCTTCACCCCTCCACTTT. Protein product: CASTLRQGAASPLHF.

CDR3 loop: CASSPQSVLSNQPQHF. DNA for the CDR3: TGTGCCAGCTCACCACAATCCGTACTTAGCAATCAGCCCCAGCATTTT. The rearrangement joins TRBV18 to TRBJ1-5; D unresolved. The germline gives CDR1 KGHSH, CDR2 LQKENI. Trimming removed 1 base at V and 0 bases at J, with 10 bases between. The CDR3 covers 16 residues.

The chain recombines TRBV29-1 with TRBJ2-2; no firm D call. The CDR3 runs to 12 residues. Trimming removed 3 bases at V and 7 bases at J, with 9 bases between. Per the germline V gene, CDR1 is SQVTM and CDR2 is ANQGSEA. Here the CDR3 DNA reads TGCAGCGTTGATGAGCGCAGCGGGGAGCTGTTTTTT. Protein: CSVDERSGELFF.

The sample holds one count of this clone. CDR3: CASSLPSTGELFF. The DNA for the CDR3 is TGTGCCAGCAGCTTACCGTCTACCGGGGAGCTGTTTTTT. The gene calls are TRBV7-9 and TRBJ2-2; D uncertain. The CDR3 is 13 amino acids. Trimming stripped 2 bases from V and 5 bases from J, with 6 bases between. CDR1 is SEHNR, CDR2 FQNEAQ, per germline (reference sequence).

In DNA form, the CDR3 reads TGTGCCAGCAGCTTGACTAGCGGGGGTCTACCTTACAATGAGCAGTTCTTC. Protein product: CASSLTSGGLPYNEQFF. The chain employs TRBV7-2 and TRBJ2-1; 12 bases align to TRBD2. This CDR3 region has 17 residues. Losses at the gene ends were 3 bases for V and 4 bases for J; bases not matched to a gene: 7. Germline CDR1 is SGHTA and CDR2 is FQGNSA.

The chain employs TRBV4-1 and TRBJ2-3; tentative D call: TRBD2 (6 bases). V lost 1 base and J lost 6, with 11 bases in between. Germline V gene data show CDR1 as MGHRA and CDR2 as YSYEKL. This CDR3 is built from 14 residues. The CDR3 coding sequence is TGCGCCAGCAGCCAAGTAGCGGTTGGGGATACGCAGTATTTT. This sequence encodes CASSQVAVGDTQYF.

V is TRBV7-9 and J is TRBJ1-4; no firm D call. V dropped 1 base and J dropped 4 bases, with 7 bases sitting between them. The CDR3 has 14 residues. Germline V CDR1 and CDR2: SEHNR, FQNEAQ (reference sequence). The CDR3, as DNA: TGTGCCAGCAGCTTAGTATCCGTTAATGAAAAACTGTTTTTT. Its translation is CASSLVSVNEKLFF. Supplemented by reference TRBV7-9 and TRBJ1-4, the full variable domain reads DTGVSQNPRHKITKRGQNVTFRCDPISEHNRLYWYRQTLGQGPEFLTYFQNEAQLEKSRLLSDRFSAERPKGSFSTLEIQRTEQGDSAMYLCASSLVSVNEKLFFGSGTQLSVL.

V gene TRBV4-1 combines with J gene TRBJ1-1; no clear D. Germline V gene data show CDR1 as MGHRA and CDR2 as YSYEKL. V was pared by 4 bases and J by 5 bases, with 8 bases between. This CDR3 is built from 12 residues. This chain's CDR3 is CASSPGGTEAFF. CDR3 coding DNA: TGCGCCAGCAGCCCGGGAGGGACTGAAGCTTTCTTT.

This clone was seen a single time. The CDR3 DNA sequence: TGTGCCAGCAGTGAAGAGCGGTTTGAGCAGTTCTTC. Translation gives CASSEERFEQFF. V is TRBV2 and J is TRBJ2-1; possible D gene TRBD2, 5 bases. V lost 1 base, J lost 9 bases, and 7 bases lay in between. The germline gives CDR1 SNHLY, CDR2 FYNNEI. CDR3 length equals 12 residues.

The rearrangement uses TRBV4-1 and TRBJ1-3; D uncertain. The V and J ends lost 0 bases and 0 bases respectively, with 9 bases between them. The CDR3 runs 16 residues. Per germline, CDR1 MGHRA and CDR2 YSYEKL. The CDR3 nucleotides read TGCGCCAGCAGCCAAGAGCGGGGATCCTCTGGAAACACCATATATTTT. This sequence encodes CASSQERGSSGNTIYF.

The chain has TRBV27 and TRBJ1-5; no reliable D call. The CDR3 totals 13 residues. V lost 5 bases and J lost 3, with 8 bases in between. The germline CDR1 and CDR2 sequences are MNHEY and SMNVEV (reference sequence). CDR3: CASSLAPNQPQHF. CDR3 sequence (DNA): TGTGCCAGCAGTCTAGCGCCCAATCAGCCCCAGCATTTT.

The chain couples TRBV12-3 or TRBV12-4 to TRBJ1-5; 8 bases agree with TRBD1. The CDR3 consists of 12 residues. Unmatched junction bases numbered 2, after V lost 5 bases and J lost 8 bases. In nucleotides, the CDR3 is TGTGCCAGCAGTCGACAGGGGAAGCCCCAGCATTTT. It specifies CASSRQGKPQHF.

The chain employs TRBV3-1 (or the pseudogene TRBV3-2) and TRBJ2-3, with 9 bases identical to TRBD2. Germline V gene sequence: CDR1 LGHDT, CDR2 YNNKEL (reference sequence). V gave up 8 bases and J gave up 6 bases; unmatched junction bases: 6. The CDR3 loop spans 13 amino acids. CDR3 sequence (DNA): TGTGCCAGCTCGGGACTAGCTCTTGATACGCAGTATTTT. The encoded protein is CASSGLALDTQYF.

The chain carries TRBV12-5 and TRBJ1-1, with D hard to call. This CDR3 has 15 amino acids. V gave up 3 bases and J gave up 0 bases, with 11 bases separating them. Germline V lookup: CDR1 LGHNT, CDR2 FRNRAP. DNA of the CDR3: TGTGCTAGTGGTTTCACTGACGGGATGAACACTGAAGCTTTCTTT. This translates into CASGFTDGMNTEAFF. Filled out from reference TRBV12-5 and TRBJ1-1, the complete variable domain reads DARVTQTPRHKVTEMGQEVTMRCQPILGHNTVFWYRQTMMQGLELLAYFRNRAPLDDSGMPKDRFSAEMPDATLATLKIQPSEPRDSAVYFCASGFTDGMNTEAFFGQGTRLTVV.

This chain connects TRBV7-9 to TRBJ1-2; D ambiguous. V lost 5 bases to trimming and J lost 7 bases, with 8 bases between them. Per the germline V gene, CDR1 is SEHNR and CDR2 is FQNEAQ (reference sequence). The CDR3 has 11 amino acids. The CDR3 is CASSASSGYTF. CDR3 DNA: TGTGCCAGCAGCGCCTCCAGTGGCTACACCTTC.

The gene calls are TRBV3-1 (or the pseudogene TRBV3-2) and TRBJ2-5; perhaps TRBD1 as D (6 bases). This CDR3 spans 14 amino acids. Germline V CDR1 and CDR2: LGHDT, YNNKEL (reference sequence). Trimming took off 3 bases at V and 1 base at J, with 9 bases between the two ends. The CDR3 DNA sequence: TGTGCCAGCAGCCATTCAGGGGCCCAAGAGACCCAGTACTTC. It codes for CASSHSGAQETQYF.